The following is a T cell receptor beta chain sequence with its context. Trimming left V 0 bases short and J 6 bases short, with 15 bases between. The CDR3 sequence is 15 residues long. Germline CDR1 and CDR2: ENHRY and SYGVKD. Unique molecular identifiers were incorporated during preparation of the TCRbeta library. Using its own MiXCR run on the PCR reads, TCRdb lists one record per CDR3 protein. In the table there are about 610,000 distinct CDR3 sequences, over 9.5% of which are singletons. The data stem from a study of T-cell reconstitution after alpha-beta-depleted transplantation in children. The input for sequencing was PBMCs from the stem cell graft donor, taken from the stem cell graft. This TCR was recovered from a human donor who donated a stem cell graft to a child with acute myeloid leukemia. The V gene is TRBV10-3, the J gene TRBJ2-7; D is undetermined. The DNA of the CDR3 is TGTGCCATCAGTGAGTCGGGCAGTCGCCCGGGCGAGCAGTACTTC. As protein: CAISESGSRPGEQYF.